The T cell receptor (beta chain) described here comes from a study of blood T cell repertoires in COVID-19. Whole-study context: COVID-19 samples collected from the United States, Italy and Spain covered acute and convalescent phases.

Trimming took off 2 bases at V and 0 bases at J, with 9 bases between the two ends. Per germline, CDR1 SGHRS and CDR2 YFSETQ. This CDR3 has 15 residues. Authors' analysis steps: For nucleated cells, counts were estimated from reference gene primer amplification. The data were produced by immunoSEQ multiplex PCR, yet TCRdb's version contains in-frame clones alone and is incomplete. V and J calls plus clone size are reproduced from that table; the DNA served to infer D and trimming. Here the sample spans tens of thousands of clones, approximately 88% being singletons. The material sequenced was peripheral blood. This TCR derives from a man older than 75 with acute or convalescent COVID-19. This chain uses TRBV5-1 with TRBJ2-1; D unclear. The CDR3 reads CASSFEVGSYNEQFF. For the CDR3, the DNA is TGCGCCAGCAGCTTCGAGGTAGGCTCCTACAATGAGCAGTTCTTC.